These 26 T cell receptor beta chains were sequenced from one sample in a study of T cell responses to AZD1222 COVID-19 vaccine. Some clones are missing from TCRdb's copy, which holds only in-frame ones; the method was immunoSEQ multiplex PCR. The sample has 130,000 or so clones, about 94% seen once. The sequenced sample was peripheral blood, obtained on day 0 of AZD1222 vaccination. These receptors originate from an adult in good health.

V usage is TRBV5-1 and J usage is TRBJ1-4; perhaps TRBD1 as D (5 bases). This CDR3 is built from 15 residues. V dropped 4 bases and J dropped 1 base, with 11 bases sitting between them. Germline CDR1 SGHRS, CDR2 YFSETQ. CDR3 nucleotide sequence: TGCGCCAGCAGCAGAGGAGGGGTAACTAATGAAAAACTGTTTTTT. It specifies CASSRGGVTNEKLFF.

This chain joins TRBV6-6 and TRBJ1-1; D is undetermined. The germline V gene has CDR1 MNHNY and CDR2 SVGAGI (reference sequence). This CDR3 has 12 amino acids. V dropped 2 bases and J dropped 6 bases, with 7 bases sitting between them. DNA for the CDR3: TGTGCCAGCAGTTACGGAGGCGCTGAAGCTTTCTTT. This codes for CASSYGGAEAFF.

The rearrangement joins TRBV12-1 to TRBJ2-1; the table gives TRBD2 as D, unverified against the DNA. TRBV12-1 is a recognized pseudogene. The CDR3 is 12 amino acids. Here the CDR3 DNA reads TGTGCCAGCAGCTATAAAAGAGATGAGCAGTTCTTC. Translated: CASSYKRDEQFF.

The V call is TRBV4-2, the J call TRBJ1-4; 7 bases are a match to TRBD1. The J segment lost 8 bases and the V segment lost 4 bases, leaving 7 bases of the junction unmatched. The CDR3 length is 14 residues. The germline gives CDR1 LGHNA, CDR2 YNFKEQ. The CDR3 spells CASSPPDREEKLFF. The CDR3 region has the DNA TGTGCCAGCAGCCCGCCTGACAGGGAAGAAAAACTGTTTTTT.

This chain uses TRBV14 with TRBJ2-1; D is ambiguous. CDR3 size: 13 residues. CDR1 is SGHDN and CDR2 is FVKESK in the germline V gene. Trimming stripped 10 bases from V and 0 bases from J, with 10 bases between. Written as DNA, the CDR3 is TGTGCCACCACAGAGAGCTCCTACAATGAGCAGTTCTTC. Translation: CATTESSYNEQFF.

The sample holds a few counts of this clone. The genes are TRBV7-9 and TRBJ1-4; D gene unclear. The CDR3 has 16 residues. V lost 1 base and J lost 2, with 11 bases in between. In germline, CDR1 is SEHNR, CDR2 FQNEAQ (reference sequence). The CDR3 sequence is CASSLGGGRTNEKLFF. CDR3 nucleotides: TGTGCCAGCAGCTTAGGTGGAGGGAGGACTAATGAAAAACTGTTTTTT. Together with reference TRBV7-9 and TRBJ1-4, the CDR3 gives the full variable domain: DTGVSQNPRHKITKRGQNVTFRCDPISEHNRLYWYRQTLGQGPEFLTYFQNEAQLEKSRLLSDRFSAERPKGSFSTLEIQRTEQGDSAMYLCASSLGGGRTNEKLFFGSGTQLSVL.

In DNA form, the CDR3 reads TGTGCCAGCAGCCGAGAACTCGCGGAAGCTTTCTTT. Its translation: CASSRELAEAFF. The chain uses TRBV11-2 and TRBJ1-1, with unresolved D. V was clipped by 5 bases and J by 8 bases, with 12 bases between them. From germline, CDR1 is SGHAT and CDR2 FQNNGV. The CDR3 sequence is 12 residues long.

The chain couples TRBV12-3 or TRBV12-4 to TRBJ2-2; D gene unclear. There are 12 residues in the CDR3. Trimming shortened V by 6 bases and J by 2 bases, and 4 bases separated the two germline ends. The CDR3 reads CASRKNTGELFF. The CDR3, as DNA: TGTGCCAGCAGGAAAAACACCGGGGAGCTGTTTTTT.

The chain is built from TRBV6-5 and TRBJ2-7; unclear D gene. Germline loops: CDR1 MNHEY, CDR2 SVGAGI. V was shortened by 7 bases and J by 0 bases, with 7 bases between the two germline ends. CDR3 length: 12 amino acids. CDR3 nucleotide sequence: TGTGCCAGCATCGGCACCTCCTACGAGCAGTACTTC. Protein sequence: CASIGTSYEQYF.

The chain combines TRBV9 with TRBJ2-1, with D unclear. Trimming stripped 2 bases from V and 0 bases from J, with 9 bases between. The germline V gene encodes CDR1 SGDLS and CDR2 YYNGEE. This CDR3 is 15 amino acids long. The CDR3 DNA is TGTGCCAGCAGCGTGAGTACTGGCTCCTACAATGAGCAGTTCTTC. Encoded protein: CASSVSTGSYNEQFF.

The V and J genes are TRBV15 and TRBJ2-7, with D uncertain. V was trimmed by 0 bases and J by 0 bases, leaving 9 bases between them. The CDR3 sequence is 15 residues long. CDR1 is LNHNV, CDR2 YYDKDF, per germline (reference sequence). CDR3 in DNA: TGTGCCACCAGCAGAGATCGTGGTAACTCCTACGAGCAGTACTTC. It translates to CATSRDRGNSYEQYF.

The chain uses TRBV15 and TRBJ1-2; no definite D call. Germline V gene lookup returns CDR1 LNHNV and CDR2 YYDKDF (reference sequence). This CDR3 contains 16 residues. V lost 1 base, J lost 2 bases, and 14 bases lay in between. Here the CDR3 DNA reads TGTGCCACCAGCAGAGGCTCTGGCGGTACCAACTATGGCTACACCTTC. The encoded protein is CATSRGSGGTNYGYTF.

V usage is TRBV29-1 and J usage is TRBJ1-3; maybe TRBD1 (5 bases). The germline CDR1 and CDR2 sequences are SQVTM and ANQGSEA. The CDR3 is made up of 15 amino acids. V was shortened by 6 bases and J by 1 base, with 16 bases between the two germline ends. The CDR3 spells CSVALGGGSGNTIYF. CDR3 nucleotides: TGCAGCGTAGCTCTCGGGGGGGGGTCTGGAAACACCATATATTTT.

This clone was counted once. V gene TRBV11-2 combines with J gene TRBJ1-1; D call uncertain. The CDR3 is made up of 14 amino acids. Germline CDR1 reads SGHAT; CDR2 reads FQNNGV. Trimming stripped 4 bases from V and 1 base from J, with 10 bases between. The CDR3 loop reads CASSYLYENTEAFF. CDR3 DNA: TGTGCCAGCAGCTATTTATACGAGAACACTGAAGCTTTCTTT.

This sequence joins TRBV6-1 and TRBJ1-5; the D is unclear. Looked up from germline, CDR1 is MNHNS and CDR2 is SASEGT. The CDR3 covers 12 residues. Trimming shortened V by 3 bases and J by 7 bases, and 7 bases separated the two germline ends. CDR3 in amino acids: CASSDAVQPQHF. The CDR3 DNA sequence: TGTGCCAGCAGTGATGCGGTCCAGCCCCAGCATTTT.

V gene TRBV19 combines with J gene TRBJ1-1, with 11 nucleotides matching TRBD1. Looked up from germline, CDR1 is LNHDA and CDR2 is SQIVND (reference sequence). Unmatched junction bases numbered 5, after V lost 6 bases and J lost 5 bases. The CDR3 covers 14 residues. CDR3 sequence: CASRPGTGGTEAFF. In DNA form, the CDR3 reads TGTGCCAGTAGGCCCGGGACAGGGGGAACTGAAGCTTTCTTT. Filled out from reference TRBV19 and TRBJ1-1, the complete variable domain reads DGGITQSPKYLFRKEGQNVTLSCEQNLNHDAMYWYRQDPGQGLRLIYYSQIVNDFQKGDIAEGYSVSREKKESFPLTVTSAQKNPTAFYLCASRPGTGGTEAFFGQGTRLTVV.

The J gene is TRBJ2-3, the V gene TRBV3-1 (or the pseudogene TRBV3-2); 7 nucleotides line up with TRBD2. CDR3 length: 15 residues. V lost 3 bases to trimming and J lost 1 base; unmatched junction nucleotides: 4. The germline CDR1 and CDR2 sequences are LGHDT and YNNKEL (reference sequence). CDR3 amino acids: CASSQDLAGTDTQYF. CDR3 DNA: TGTGCCAGCAGCCAGGACCTAGCGGGCACAGATACGCAGTATTTT.

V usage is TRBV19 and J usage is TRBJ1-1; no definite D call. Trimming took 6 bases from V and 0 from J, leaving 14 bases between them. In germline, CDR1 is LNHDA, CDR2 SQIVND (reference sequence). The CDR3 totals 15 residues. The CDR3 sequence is CASSHRGSVNTEAFF. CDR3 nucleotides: TGTGCCAGTAGCCATCGGGGAAGTGTGAACACTGAAGCTTTCTTT. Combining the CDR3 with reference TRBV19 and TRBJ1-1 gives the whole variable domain DGGITQSPKYLFRKEGQNVTLSCEQNLNHDAMYWYRQDPGQGLRLIYYSQIVNDFQKGDIAEGYSVSREKKESFPLTVTSAQKNPTAFYLCASSHRGSVNTEAFFGQGTRLTVV.

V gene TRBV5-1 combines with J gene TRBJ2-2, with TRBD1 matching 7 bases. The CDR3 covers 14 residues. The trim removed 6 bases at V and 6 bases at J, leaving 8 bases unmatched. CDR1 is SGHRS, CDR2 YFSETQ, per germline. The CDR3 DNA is TGCGCCAGCACGAACTACAGGGGTGCCGGGGAGCTGTTTTTT. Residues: CASTNYRGAGELFF.

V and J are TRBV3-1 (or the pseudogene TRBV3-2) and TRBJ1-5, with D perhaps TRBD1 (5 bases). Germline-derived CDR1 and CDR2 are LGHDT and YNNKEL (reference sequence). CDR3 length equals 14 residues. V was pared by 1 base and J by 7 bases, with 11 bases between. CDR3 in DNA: TGTGCCAGCAGCCAAGGGGGGTCAGGGCAGCCCCAGCATTTT. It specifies CASSQGGSGQPQHF.

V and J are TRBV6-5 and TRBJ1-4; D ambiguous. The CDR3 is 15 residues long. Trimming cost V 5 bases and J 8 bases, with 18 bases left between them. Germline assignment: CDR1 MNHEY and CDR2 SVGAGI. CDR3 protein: CASSLSGISGEKLFF. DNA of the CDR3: TGTGCCAGCAGTCTTTCCGGGATCAGCGGGGAAAAACTGTTTTTT.

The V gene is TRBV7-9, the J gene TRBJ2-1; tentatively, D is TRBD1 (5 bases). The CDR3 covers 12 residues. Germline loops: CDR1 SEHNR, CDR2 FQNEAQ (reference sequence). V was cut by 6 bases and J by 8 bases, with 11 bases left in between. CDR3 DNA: TGTGCCAGCAGTCCCCTGGGGCATGAGCAGTTCTTC. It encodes CASSPLGHEQFF. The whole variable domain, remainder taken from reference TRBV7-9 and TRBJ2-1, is DTGVSQNPRHKITKRGQNVTFRCDPISEHNRLYWYRQTLGQGPEFLTYFQNEAQLEKSRLLSDRFSAERPKGSFSTLEIQRTEQGDSAMYLCASSPLGHEQFFGPGTRLTVL.

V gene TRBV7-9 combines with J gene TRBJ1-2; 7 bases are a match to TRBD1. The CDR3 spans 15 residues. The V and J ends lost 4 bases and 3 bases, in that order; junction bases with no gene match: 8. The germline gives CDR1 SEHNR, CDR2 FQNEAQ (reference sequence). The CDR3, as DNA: TGTGCCAGCAGCTCTATTCTAGGGACAGACTATGGCTACACCTTC. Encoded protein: CASSSILGTDYGYTF.

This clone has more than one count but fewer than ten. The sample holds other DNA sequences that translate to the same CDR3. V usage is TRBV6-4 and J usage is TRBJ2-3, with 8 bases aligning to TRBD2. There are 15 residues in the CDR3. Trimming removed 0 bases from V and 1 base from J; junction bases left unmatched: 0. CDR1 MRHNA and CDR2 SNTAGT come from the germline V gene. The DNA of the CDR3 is TGTGCCAGCAGTGACTCGCGGGGGGGCACAGATACGCAGTATTTT. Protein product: CASSDSRGGTDTQYF.

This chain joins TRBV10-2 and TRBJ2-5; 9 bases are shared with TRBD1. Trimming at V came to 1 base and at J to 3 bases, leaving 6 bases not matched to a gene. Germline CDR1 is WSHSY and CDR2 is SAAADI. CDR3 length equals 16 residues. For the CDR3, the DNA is TGCGCCAGCAGTGAGTTGGGACAGGGCAAGGAAGAGACCCAGTACTTC. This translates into CASSELGQGKEETQYF.

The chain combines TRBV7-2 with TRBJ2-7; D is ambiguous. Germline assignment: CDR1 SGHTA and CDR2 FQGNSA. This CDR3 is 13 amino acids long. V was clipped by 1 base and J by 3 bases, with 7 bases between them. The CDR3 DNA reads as TGTGCCAGCAGCTTAGGGGTAGGCTACGAGCAGTACTTC. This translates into CASSLGVGYEQYF.